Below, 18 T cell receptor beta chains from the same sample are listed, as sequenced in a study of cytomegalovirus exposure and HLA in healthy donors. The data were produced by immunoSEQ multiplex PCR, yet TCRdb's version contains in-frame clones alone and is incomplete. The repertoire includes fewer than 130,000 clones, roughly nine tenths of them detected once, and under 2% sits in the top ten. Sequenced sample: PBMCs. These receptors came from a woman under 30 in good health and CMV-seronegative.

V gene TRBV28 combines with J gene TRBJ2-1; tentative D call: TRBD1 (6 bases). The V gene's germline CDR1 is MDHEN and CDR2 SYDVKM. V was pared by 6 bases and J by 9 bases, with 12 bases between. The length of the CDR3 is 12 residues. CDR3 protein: CASRPGTLEQFF. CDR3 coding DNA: TGTGCCAGCAGGCCCGGGACACTTGAGCAGTTCTTC.

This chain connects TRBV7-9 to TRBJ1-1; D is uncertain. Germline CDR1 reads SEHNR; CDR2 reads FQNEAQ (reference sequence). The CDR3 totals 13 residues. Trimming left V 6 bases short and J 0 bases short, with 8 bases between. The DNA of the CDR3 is TGTGCCAGCAGGAGAGCGGTGAACACTGAAGCTTTCTTT. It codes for CASRRAVNTEAFF.

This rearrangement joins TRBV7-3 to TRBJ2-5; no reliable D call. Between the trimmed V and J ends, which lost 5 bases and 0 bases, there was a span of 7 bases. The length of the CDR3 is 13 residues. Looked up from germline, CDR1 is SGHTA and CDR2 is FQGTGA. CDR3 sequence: CASSRRYQETQYF. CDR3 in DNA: TGTGCCAGCAGCCGCCGGTACCAAGAGACCCAGTACTTC.

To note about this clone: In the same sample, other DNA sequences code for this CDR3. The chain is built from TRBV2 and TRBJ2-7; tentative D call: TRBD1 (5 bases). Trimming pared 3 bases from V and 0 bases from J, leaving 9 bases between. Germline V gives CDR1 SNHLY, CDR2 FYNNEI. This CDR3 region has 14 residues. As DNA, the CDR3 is TGTGCCAGCAGTGACCAGGGTAGCTCCTACGAGCAGTACTTC. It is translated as CASSDQGSSYEQYF.

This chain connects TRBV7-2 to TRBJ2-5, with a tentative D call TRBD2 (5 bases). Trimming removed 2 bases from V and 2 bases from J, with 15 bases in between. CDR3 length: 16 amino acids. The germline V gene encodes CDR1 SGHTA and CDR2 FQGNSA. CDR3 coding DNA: TGTGCCAGCAGCTTATTCTTTGGAGGTGGGCAAGAGACCCAGTACTTC. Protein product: CASSLFFGGGQETQYF.

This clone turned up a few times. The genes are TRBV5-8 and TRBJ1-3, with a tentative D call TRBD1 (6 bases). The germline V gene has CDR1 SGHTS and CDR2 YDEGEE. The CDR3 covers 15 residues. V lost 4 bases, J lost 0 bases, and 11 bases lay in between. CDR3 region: CASSPGQSSGNTIYF. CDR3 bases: TGTGCCAGCAGCCCCGGACAGAGCTCTGGAAACACCATATATTTT.

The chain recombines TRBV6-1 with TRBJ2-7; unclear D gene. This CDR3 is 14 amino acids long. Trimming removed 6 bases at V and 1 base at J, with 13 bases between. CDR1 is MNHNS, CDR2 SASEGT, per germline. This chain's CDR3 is CASRASYGSYEQYF. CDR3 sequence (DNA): TGTGCCAGCAGGGCCAGTTACGGGTCCTACGAGCAGTACTTC.

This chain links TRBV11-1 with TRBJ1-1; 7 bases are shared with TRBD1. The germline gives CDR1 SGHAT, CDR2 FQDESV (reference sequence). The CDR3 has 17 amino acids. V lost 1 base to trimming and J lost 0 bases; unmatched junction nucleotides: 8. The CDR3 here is CASSLEEGAFMNTEAFF. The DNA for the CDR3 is TGTGCCAGCAGCTTAGAAGAGGGGGCGTTCATGAACACTGAAGCTTTCTTT.

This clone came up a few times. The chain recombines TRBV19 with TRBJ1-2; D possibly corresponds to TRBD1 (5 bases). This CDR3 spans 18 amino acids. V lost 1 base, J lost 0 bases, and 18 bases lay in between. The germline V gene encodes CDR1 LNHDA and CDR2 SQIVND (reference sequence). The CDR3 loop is CASSIGVGRATANYGYTF. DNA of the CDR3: TGTGCCAGTAGTATAGGAGTTGGCAGGGCCACAGCTAACTATGGCTACACCTTC.

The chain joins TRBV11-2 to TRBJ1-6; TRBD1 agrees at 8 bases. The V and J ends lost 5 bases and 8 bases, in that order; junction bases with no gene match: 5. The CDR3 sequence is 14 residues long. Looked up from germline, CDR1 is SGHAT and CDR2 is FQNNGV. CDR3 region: CASSPGGFDSPLHF. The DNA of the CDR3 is TGTGCCAGCAGCCCAGGGGGCTTTGATTCACCCCTCCACTTT.

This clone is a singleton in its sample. The CDR3 reads CASSLDSGRSYEQYF. CDR3 DNA sequence: TGTGCCAGCAGCTTAGATAGCGGGAGGAGCTACGAGCAGTACTTC. The chain is built from TRBV11-3 and TRBJ2-7; 10 nucleotides line up with TRBD2. CDR3 length: 15 residues. Germline V gene lookup returns CDR1 SGHNT and CDR2 YENEEA. With V trimmed by 0 bases and J by 3 bases, 2 bases remained unmatched.

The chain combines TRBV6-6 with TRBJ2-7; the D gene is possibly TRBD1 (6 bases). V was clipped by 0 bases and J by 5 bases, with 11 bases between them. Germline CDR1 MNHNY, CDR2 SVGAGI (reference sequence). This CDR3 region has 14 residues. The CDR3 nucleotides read TGTGCCAGCAGTTACTCGGGACACGTGGACGAGCAGTACTTC. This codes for CASSYSGHVDEQYF.

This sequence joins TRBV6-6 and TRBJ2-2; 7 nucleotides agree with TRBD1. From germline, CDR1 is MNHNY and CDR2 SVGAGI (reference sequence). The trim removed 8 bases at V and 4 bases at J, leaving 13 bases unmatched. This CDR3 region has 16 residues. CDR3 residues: CASETGTATSTGELFF. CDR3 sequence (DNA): TGTGCCAGCGAAACAGGGACAGCGACTTCCACCGGGGAGCTGTTTTTT.

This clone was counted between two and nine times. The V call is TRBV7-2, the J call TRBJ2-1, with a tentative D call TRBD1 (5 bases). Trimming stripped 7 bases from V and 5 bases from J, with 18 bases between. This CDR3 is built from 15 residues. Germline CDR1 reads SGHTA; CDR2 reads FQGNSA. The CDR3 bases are TGTGCCAGCATCAAAGCTTACGGCAGGGACAATGAGCAGTTCTTC. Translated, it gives CASIKAYGRDNEQFF.

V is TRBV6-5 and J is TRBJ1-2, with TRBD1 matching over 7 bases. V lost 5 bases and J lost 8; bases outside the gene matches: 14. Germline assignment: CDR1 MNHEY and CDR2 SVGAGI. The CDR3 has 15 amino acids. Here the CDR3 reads CASSTTGDRDGGYTF. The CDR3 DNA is TGTGCCAGCAGTACGACCGGAGACAGGGACGGCGGCTACACCTTC.

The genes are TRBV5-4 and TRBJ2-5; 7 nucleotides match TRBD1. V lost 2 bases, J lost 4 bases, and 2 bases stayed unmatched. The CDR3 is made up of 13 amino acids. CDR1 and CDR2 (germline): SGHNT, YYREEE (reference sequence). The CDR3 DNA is TGTGCCAGCAGCTTTGACAGGGTAGAGACCCAGTACTTC. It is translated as CASSFDRVETQYF.

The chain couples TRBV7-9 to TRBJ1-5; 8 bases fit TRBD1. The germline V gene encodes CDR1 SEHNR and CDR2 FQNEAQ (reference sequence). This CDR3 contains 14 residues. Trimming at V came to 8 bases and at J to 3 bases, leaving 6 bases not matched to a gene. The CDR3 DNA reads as TGTGCCAGCGGCCAGACAGGGGCCAATCAGCCCCAGCATTTT. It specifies CASGQTGANQPQHF.

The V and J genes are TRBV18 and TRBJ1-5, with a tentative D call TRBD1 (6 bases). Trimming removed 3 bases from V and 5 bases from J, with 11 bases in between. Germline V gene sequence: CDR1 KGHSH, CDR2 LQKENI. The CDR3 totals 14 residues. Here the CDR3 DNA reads TGTGCCAGCTCACCGACGACAGGCGATCAGCCCCAGCATTTT. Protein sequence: CASSPTTGDQPQHF.